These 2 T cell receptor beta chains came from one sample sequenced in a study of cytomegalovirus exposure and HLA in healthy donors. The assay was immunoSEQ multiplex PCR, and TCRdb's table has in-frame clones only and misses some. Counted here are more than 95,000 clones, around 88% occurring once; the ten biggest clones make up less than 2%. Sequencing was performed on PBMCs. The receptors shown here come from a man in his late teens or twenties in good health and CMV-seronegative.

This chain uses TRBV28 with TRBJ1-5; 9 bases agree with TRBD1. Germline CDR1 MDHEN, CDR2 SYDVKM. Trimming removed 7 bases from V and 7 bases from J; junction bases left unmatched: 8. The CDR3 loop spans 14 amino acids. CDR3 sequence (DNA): TGTGCCAGCACCCGGGACAGGGTTCAGCAGCCCCAGCATTTT. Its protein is CASTRDRVQQPQHF.

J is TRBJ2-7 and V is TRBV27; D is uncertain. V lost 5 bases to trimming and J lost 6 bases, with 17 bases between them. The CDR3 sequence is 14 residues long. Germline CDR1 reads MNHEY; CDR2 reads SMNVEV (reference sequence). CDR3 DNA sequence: TGTGCCAGCAGTGTGGCCCACGGGTTGGGCGAGCAGTACTTC. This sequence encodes CASSVAHGLGEQYF.